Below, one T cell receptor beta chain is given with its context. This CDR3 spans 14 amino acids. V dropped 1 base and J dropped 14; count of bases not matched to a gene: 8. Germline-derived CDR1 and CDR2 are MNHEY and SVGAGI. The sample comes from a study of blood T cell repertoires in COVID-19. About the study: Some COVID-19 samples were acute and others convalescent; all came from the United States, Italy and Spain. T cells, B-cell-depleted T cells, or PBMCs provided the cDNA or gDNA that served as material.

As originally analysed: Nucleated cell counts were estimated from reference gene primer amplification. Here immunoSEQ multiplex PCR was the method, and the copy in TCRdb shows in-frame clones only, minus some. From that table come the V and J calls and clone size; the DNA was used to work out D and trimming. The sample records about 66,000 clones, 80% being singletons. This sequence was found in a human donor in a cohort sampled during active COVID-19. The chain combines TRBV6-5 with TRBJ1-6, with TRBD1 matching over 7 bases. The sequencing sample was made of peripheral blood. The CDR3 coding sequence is TGTGCCAGCAGTTACTGGACAGGACATCCCACCCTCCACTTT. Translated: CASSYWTGHPTLHF.